Below are 21 T cell receptor beta chains sequenced from a single sample in a study of response to subunit inactivated influenza vaccine. Via MiXCR, TCRdb re-called the RT-PCR reads, giving one row per CDR3 protein. This sample has around 540,000 distinct CDR3 sequences, with 10% to 15% found just once. The starting material was PBMCs from blood, obtained on the day of vaccination. The origin of the receptors is a middle-aged man who received an inactivated influenza vaccine.

This clonotype was observed a few times. The rearrangement uses TRBV24-1 and TRBJ2-1; no definite D call. CDR1 and CDR2 (germline): KGHDR, SFDVKD. This CDR3 comprises 18 residues. Trimming left V 3 bases short and J 5 bases short, with 22 bases between. The CDR3 protein is CATSDTKGARSANNEQFF. The CDR3 DNA sequence: TGTGCCACCAGTGATACGAAAGGAGCGAGGAGCGCAAACAATGAGCAGTTCTTC.

The J gene is TRBJ2-2, the V gene TRBV3-1; tentative D call: TRBD1 (6 bases). The CDR3 runs to 14 residues. With 5 bases removed from V and 3 bases from J, the gap between germline ends came to 10 bases. The V gene's germline CDR1 is LGHDT and CDR2 YNNKEL (reference sequence). The CDR3 DNA sequence: TGTGCCAGCAGCAATGGACAGTACACCGGGGAGCTGTTTTTT. Its protein product is CASSNGQYTGELFF.

The chain recombines TRBV19 with TRBJ2-5; 7 bases align to TRBD2. The CDR3 is 15 amino acids. V dropped 4 bases and J dropped 4; count of bases not matched to a gene: 9. Germline-derived CDR1 and CDR2 are LNHDA and SQIVND (reference sequence). In DNA form, the CDR3 reads TGTGCCAGTAGTACCAGCGGGATCGGTCGAGAGACCCAGTACTTC. This codes for CASSTSGIGRETQYF.

V gene TRBV20-1 combines with J gene TRBJ2-7, with 9 positions matching TRBD1. With V trimmed by 7 bases and J by 3 bases, 10 bases remained unmatched. CDR1 DFQATT and CDR2 SNEGSKA come from the germline V gene (reference sequence). This CDR3 comprises 14 residues. The CDR3 region is CSVGRTGVDYEQYF. DNA for the CDR3: TGCAGTGTTGGAAGGACAGGGGTAGACTACGAGCAGTACTTC.

The chain joins TRBV7-9 to TRBJ2-7; 7 nucleotides agree with TRBD2. This CDR3 contains 13 residues. V shed 8 bases and J 5 bases; nucleotides not matched to a gene: 9. Germline CDR1 reads SEHNR; CDR2 reads FQNEAQ (reference sequence). The CDR3 sequence: CASGPGTTHEQYF. The CDR3 DNA is TGTGCCAGCGGTCCCGGGACTACCCACGAGCAGTACTTC. The entire variable domain, with the rest obtained from reference TRBV7-9 and TRBJ2-7, is as follows: DTGVSQNPRHKITKRGQNVTFRCDPISEHNRLYWYRQTLGQGPEFLTYFQNEAQLEKSRLLSDRFSAERPKGSFSTLEIQRTEQGDSAMYLCASGPGTTHEQYFGPGTRLTVT.

The sample holds a few counts of this clonotype. V gene TRBV5-1 combines with J gene TRBJ2-2; no firm D call. Germline loops: CDR1 SGHRS, CDR2 YFSETQ. Trimming took 0 bases from V and 4 from J, leaving 7 bases between them. The CDR3 spans 14 residues. The DNA of the CDR3 is TGCGCCAGCAGCTTGGCCCGGGCCACCGGGGAGCTGTTTTTT. Translating gives CASSLARATGELFF.

This clonotype has only a few counts. V usage is TRBV30 and J usage is TRBJ1-2; D gene ambiguous. The CDR3 length is 14 residues. Germline values: CDR1 GTSNPN, CDR2 SVGIG (reference sequence). The V end lost 1 base, the J end lost 0 bases, and 9 bases lay between the germline ends. CDR3 bases: TGTGCCTGGAGTGACGGAGGATCTAACTATGGCTACACCTTC. Translating it yields CAWSDGGSNYGYTF.

Only a few counts were recorded for this clonotype. The V and J genes are TRBV5-1 and TRBJ2-7, with 8 bases lining up with TRBD1. The germline gives CDR1 SGHRS, CDR2 YFSETQ. The V gene end was trimmed by 2 bases and the J gene end by 7 bases; junction bases not matched to a gene: 11. The CDR3 length is 15 residues. The CDR3 nucleotides read TGCGCCAGCAGCTTACGGACAGGGCGGGCTACGGAGCAGTACTTC. Translated: CASSLRTGRATEQYF. The full variable domain, in which reference TRBV5-1 and TRBJ2-7 provide the parts outside the CDR3, is KAGVTQTPRYLIKTRGQQVTLSCSPISGHRSVSWYQQTPGQGLQFLFEYFSETQRNKGNFPGRFSGRQFSNSRSEMNVSTLELGDSALYLCASSLRTGRATEQYFGPGTRLTVT.

The chain links TRBV28 to TRBJ2-1; no firm D call. Between the trimmed V and J ends, which lost 2 bases and 6 bases, there was a span of 8 bases. The CDR3 has 13 residues. Germline lookup yields CDR1 MDHEN and CDR2 SYDVKM. In DNA, the CDR3 is TGTGCCAGCAGTTTACCGCCACCCAATGAGCAGTTCTTC. The encoded protein is CASSLPPPNEQFF.

The J gene is TRBJ2-3, the V gene TRBV27, with 9 bases matching TRBD1. This CDR3 has 16 residues. Germline V lookup: CDR1 MNHEY, CDR2 SMNVEV (reference sequence). The junction had 7 bases not matched to a gene; V was cut back by 4 bases and J by 2 bases. The CDR3 DNA is TGTGCCAGCAGTTCCTCCGGGACAGGGATCACAGATACGCAGTATTTT. Translated: CASSSSGTGITDTQYF.

This clonotype has a handful of counts. The chain links TRBV7-2 to TRBJ2-1; tentatively, D is TRBD1 (6 bases). CDR3 length: 15 amino acids. Trimming shortened V by 1 base and J by 5 bases, and 12 bases separated the two germline ends. Germline CDR1 is SGHTA and CDR2 is FQGNSA. This chain's CDR3 is CASSLVGGAHNEQFF. The CDR3 DNA reads as TGTGCCAGCAGCTTAGTAGGGGGAGCCCACAATGAGCAGTTCTTC.

V is TRBV29-1 and J is TRBJ2-7, with TRBD1 identical over 8 bases. The CDR3 extends over 14 amino acids. CDR1 and CDR2 (germline): SQVTM, ANQGSEA. Unmatched junction bases numbered 9, after V lost 1 base and J lost 7 bases. CDR3 loop: CSVEVLDRGREQYF. The CDR3 DNA follows: TGCAGCGTTGAAGTGTTAGACAGGGGTCGGGAGCAGTACTTC.

The chain recombines TRBV29-1 with TRBJ2-5, with 10 bases fitting TRBD1. CDR1 and CDR2 (germline): SQVTM, ANQGSEA. J gave up 10 bases and V 5 bases, and 13 bases lay outside the gene matches. This CDR3 is 14 amino acids long. The CDR3 here is CSVTGDRGPFRQYF. CDR3 sequence (DNA): TGCAGCGTTACCGGGGACAGGGGTCCATTTCGCCAGTACTTC.

CDR3 protein: CASSQEGQGRQPQHF. The CDR3 coding sequence is TGTGCCAGCAGCCAGGAGGGACAGGGTAGGCAGCCCCAGCATTTT. This rearrangement joins TRBV4-2 to TRBJ1-5, with 9 bases matching TRBD1. The ends lost 3 bases at V and 7 bases at J; junction bases unmatched: 7. CDR3 length equals 15 residues. Germline V CDR1 and CDR2: LGHNA, YNFKEQ.

This clonotype was seen more than once but under ten times. The chain has TRBV11-2 and TRBJ2-5; the D call may be TRBD1 or TRBD2 (5 bases each). V lost 2 bases, J lost 4 bases, and 11 bases lay in between. This CDR3 comprises 14 residues. Germline V gives CDR1 SGHAT, CDR2 FQNNGV. Written as DNA, the CDR3 is TGTGCCAGCAGCTTAAACGGGGCCCCAGAGACCCAGTACTTC. Amino acid sequence: CASSLNGAPETQYF.

The chain has TRBV29-1 and TRBJ2-7, with 11 nucleotides matching TRBD1. CDR3 length: 13 residues. Germline V CDR1 and CDR2: SQVTM, ANQGSEA. Trimming removed 3 bases from V and 3 bases from J; junction bases left unmatched: 1. The CDR3 DNA follows: TGCAGCGTTGAGGGACAGGGGGGCTACGAGCAGTACTTC. Amino acid sequence: CSVEGQGGYEQYF.

This clonotype was found a few times. Here the CDR3 DNA reads TGCAGTGCTAAGGGACGTAGCTCCTACAATGAGCAGTTCTTC. Protein sequence: CSAKGRSSYNEQFF. This chain links TRBV20-1 with TRBJ2-1; D tentatively fits TRBD1 or TRBD2 (5 bases each). Germline CDR1 and CDR2: DFQATT and SNEGSKA (reference sequence). The CDR3 contains 14 residues. V shed 4 bases and J shed 0 bases, with 10 bases lying between them.

The chain joins TRBV6-1 to TRBJ2-7; no clear D. The length of the CDR3 is 15 residues. V was trimmed by 7 bases and J by 0 bases, leaving 16 bases between them. Per the germline V gene, CDR1 is MNHNS and CDR2 is SASEGT. The CDR3 protein is CASTPGRLSSYEQYF. CDR3 coding DNA: TGTGCCAGCACCCCGGGCCGCCTTAGCTCCTACGAGCAGTACTTC.

This clonotype was picked up a small number of times. The chain couples TRBV6-5 to TRBJ1-2, with 9 bases fitting TRBD1. Germline lookup yields CDR1 MNHEY and CDR2 SVGAGI. The ends lost 1 base at V and 3 bases at J; junction bases unmatched: 3. CDR3 size: 15 residues. The chain's CDR3 is CASSYWRDRDYGYTF. The DNA for the CDR3 is TGTGCCAGCAGTTACTGGCGGGACAGGGACTATGGCTACACCTTC.

This chain connects TRBV20-1 to TRBJ2-5; tentatively, D is TRBD1 (5 bases). With 3 bases removed from V and 3 bases from J, the gap between germline ends came to 11 bases. The CDR3 is 13 amino acids. CDR1 DFQATT and CDR2 SNEGSKA come from the germline V gene (reference sequence). The CDR3 protein is CSASMGLEETQYF. CDR3 sequence (DNA): TGCAGTGCTAGTATGGGGCTAGAAGAGACCCAGTACTTC.

The chain carries TRBV7-2 and TRBJ2-1; no reliable D call. Between the trimmed V and J ends, which lost 0 bases and 7 bases, there was a span of 16 bases. Germline CDR1 and CDR2: SGHTA and FQGNSA. The CDR3 sequence is 16 residues long. CDR3 loop: CASSLAVWGSRNEQFF. The CDR3 region has the DNA TGTGCCAGCAGCTTAGCCGTCTGGGGTAGCCGGAATGAGCAGTTCTTC.